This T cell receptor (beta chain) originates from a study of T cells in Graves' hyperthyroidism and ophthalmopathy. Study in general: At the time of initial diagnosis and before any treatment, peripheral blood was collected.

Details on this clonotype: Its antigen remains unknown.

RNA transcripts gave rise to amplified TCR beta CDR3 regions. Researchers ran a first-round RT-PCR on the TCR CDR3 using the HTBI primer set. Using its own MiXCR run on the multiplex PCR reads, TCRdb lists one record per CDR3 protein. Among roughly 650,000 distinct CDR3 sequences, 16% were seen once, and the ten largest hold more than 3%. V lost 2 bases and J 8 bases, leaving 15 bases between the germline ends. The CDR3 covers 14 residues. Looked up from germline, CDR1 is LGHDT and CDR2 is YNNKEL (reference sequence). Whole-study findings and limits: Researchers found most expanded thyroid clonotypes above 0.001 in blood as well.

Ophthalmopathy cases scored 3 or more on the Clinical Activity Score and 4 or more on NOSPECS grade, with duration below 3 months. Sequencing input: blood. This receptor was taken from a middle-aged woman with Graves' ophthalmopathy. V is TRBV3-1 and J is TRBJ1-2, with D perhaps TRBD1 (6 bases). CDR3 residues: CASSQIGTHIGYTF. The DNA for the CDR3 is TGTGCCAGCAGCCAAATTGGGACACATATCGGCTACACCTTC. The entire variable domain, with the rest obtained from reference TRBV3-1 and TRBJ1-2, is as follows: DTAVSQTPKYLVTQMGNDKSIKCEQNLGHDTMYWYKQDSKKFLKIMFSYNNKELIINETVPNRFSPKSPDKAHLNLHINSLELGDSAVYFCASSQIGTHIGYTFGSGTRLTVV.